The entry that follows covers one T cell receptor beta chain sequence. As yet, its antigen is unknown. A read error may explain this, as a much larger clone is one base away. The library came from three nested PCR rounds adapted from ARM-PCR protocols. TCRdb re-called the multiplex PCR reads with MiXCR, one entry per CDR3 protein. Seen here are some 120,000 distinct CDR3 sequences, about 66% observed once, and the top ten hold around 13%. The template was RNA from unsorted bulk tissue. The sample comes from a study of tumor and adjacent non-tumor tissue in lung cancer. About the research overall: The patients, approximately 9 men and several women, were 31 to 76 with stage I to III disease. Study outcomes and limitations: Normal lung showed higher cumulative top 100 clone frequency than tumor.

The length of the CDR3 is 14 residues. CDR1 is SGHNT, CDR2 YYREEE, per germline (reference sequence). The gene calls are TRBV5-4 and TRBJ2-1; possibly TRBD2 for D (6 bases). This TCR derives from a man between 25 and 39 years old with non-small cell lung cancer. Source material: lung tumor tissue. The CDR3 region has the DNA TGTGCCAGCAGGCGGGAACTTCGTTACAATAAGCAGTTCTTC. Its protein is CASRRELRYNKQFF.